Given below is one T cell receptor beta chain in context. This sample stems from a study of blood T cell repertoires in COVID-19. As for the study in general: Some COVID-19 samples were acute and others convalescent; all came from the United States, Italy and Spain. Nucleic acid was either cDNA or gDNA, and it came from T cells, B-cell-depleted T cells, or PBMCs.

TCRdb keeps only in-frame clones here, not all; method: immunoSEQ multiplex PCR. The data show approximately 270,000 clones, approximately 90% seen once. Grouping used clinical history reported by participants in a survey and questionnaire. Germline lookup yields CDR1 SGHKS and CDR2 YYEKEE (reference sequence). V lost 0 bases, J lost 0 bases, and 7 bases lay in between. This CDR3 contains 14 residues. This rearrangement joins TRBV5-5 to TRBJ2-7; D remains ambiguous. What was sequenced was PBMCs or T cells enriched from blood (not recorded which). The receptor's source is a man in his forties or fifties who had been exposed to COVID-19. The DNA for the CDR3 is TGTGCCAGCAGCTTGGAGCCTAACTCCTACGAGCAGTACTTC. Translating it yields CASSLEPNSYEQYF.